This T cell receptor beta chain is drawn from a study of cytomegalovirus exposure and HLA in healthy donors (dated by TCRdb to 2016 to 2017). General notes on the study: In an earlier analysis of under 750 of the donors, 276 Gb of sequence data and 90 million to 120 million unique TCR beta sequences from about 179 million T cells were reported. The study aimed to test whether signatures of past pathogen exposure could be identified by cataloging public T cell receptors. Besides the first cohort of roughly 700 subjects, a separate validation cohort made up of some 110 different subjects was used. In a later genetic analysis, genome-wide SNP genotypes for about three fifths of the roughly 670 donors were used, and that subset was treated as a discovery cohort. Approximately 310 gigabases of sequencing data and tens of millions of unique TCR sequences were included in an early release covering several hundred HLA-typed donors. Every discovery cohort repertoire had been produced on one sequencing platform. The T cell repertoires of several hundred subjects were profiled by immunosequencing and related to cytomegalovirus serostatus. In a later analysis, previously published TCR beta repertoires from 550 to 700 donors were re-analyzed and high-resolution HLA genotyping was added so that TCR occurrence patterns could be studied. Because of strong linkage in the cohort, roughly five DR-DQ haplotypes were treated as single units for association and clustering. Among some 400 genotyped donors of the cohort, an average of approximately 250,000 unique TCR beta nucleotide sequences were sequenced per donor, 15% to 20% of them non-productive. The number of typed donors differed by locus: roughly 629-630 for A, B, C, DRB1 and DQB1; 500 to 550 for DQA1; around 610 for DPA1; and roughly 450 for DPB1. HLA typing covered class I and class II loci at four-digit resolution. To predict cytomegalovirus infection status, the study brought together high-throughput TCR immunosequencing, statistical association of individual TCRs with disease status, and machine learning. Among the approximately 400 genotyped donors, roughly 80% belonged to the genetic ancestry cluster associated with self-reported Caucasian donors. Rather than drawing on any new phenotypic data, the later analysis identified candidate immune exposures from TCR beta sequences and the way those sequences occurred across donors. Alongside the repertoire data, information on donor age, sex, ethnicity and CMV serostatus was compiled. An earlier analysis of roughly 600 of the donors used high-throughput TCR beta sequencing to judge whether each TCR beta V gene segment behaved as functional or pseudogenic. Overall results and qualifications from the work: A few of the identified cytomegalovirus-associated TCR beta chains were confirmed in vitro to be specific for cytomegalovirus antigens. In a later analysis, TCR association rates were found to vary across HLA loci, with the most associated TCRs seen for DRB1 alleles and the fewest for HLA-C alleles. HLA typing was unavailable for some donors at each locus, so association tests used only the typed subset. In an earlier analysis of 587 of the donors, most TCR beta V segments appeared in productive rearrangements about 87% or about 30% of the time, broadly matching IMGT annotations. Assigning TCR associations to individual alleles was difficult when HLA alleles, especially DR and DQ, strongly co-occurred. The classifier was reported to diagnose cytomegalovirus status with high specificity and sensitivity in both the original and validation cohorts. The 87-base-pair reads could not distinguish some IMGT-functional V segments, including TRBV6-2 and TRBV6-3, so those segments were excluded. CMV serostatus was the only immune exposure information available for the cohort. Linkage disequilibrium might explain the correlated functional status among segregating V segments, but an unknown experimental factor could not be ruled out. A further reported finding was that TCR beta sequences accurately predicted the HLA-A and HLA-B alleles for most subjects in the first cohort. Several of the top co-occurrence clusters appeared to be linked to parvovirus B19, influenza, CMV and Epstein-Barr virus, according to a later analysis. A cluster of highly shared sequence variants was judged likely to be a technical artifact of the sequencing pipeline. In this cohort, only TCR beta chains were sequenced, and detectable features were limited by the absence of alpha or paired-chain data. Roughly uniform sequencing depth across donors was assumed in presence/absence analyses, although this assumption may not hold. The earlier analysis of 450 to 700 of the donors excluded some 16 rarely observed V segments, including chromosome 9 orphons, because counts were too low. Most CMV-associated TCR beta chains appeared to be HLA-restricted in a later analysis, and the HLA associations seemed to be driven largely by CMV exposure. At a false discovery rate of 0.05, a later analysis linked 16,000 or so TCR beta sequences to specific HLA alleles. Compared with equally common non-associated chains, HLA-associated TCR beta chains in a later analysis were more clonally expanded and had lower generation probabilities. A total of 150 or so TCR beta chains were listed by the study as associated with cytomegalovirus. The authors suggested that the approach could potentially be generalized to other disease states and immunological phenotypes. In a later genetic analysis, fewer N-insertions in productive TCRs were reported among donors in an Asian-associated ancestry cluster than the roughly 670-donor mean. A later genetic analysis associated a missense DCLRE1C variant with V-gene and J-gene trimming of TCR beta chains, and an independent cohort replicated the association. Most TCR sequences were observed very rarely across donors, whereas some public TCRs were present in many individuals.

Note on this clone: Its cognate antigen has yet to be identified. No base qualities exist here, and no much larger clone lies one base off it.

In total, around 600 healthy bone marrow donors made up the cohort. Cohort members were all nominally healthy when sampled, although unrecorded immune exposures were likely present. The donor tested CMV seropositive and was one of the 289 seropositive cohort members. Every donor gave a peripheral blood sample, and the peripheral blood mononuclear cells from that sample were used for TCR beta sequencing. The Qiagen DNeasy Blood Extraction Kit was used to extract genomic DNA from the blood cell samples. The library came from the immunoSEQ multiplex PCR assay. The multiplex PCR relied on a mix of 60 forward primers for TCR Vbeta segments and 13 reverse primers for TCR Jbeta segments. The CDR3 region of rearranged TCR beta genes was amplified from genomic DNA by a multiplex PCR assay. On the Illumina HiSeq System, the amplified TCR beta libraries were sequenced as 87-base-pair reads. As for how the authors treated the data: A later analysis tallied 80 million to 95 million unique TCR beta chains across the 660 or so repertoires, and approximately 12 million of those chains were shared by two or more donors. Raw reads were error-corrected and collapsed into unique sequences by a nearest-neighbor algorithm in which closely related sequences were merged to remove PCR and sequencing errors. V, D and J gene segments were assigned by aligning CDR3 sequences to IMGT reference sequences. For a sequence to be retained, a match of at least six nucleotides to both a V gene segment and a J gene segment was required. A rearrangement counted as productive if the CDR3 had no stop codons and remained in frame with V and J, and every other rearrangement counted as non-productive. Following IMGT convention, CDR3 was defined as the stretch from the second conserved V-encoded cysteine up to the conserved J-encoded phenylalanine. The earlier analysis of approximately 590 of the donors excluded any sequence lacking an unambiguous match to a single V gene segment. In an earlier analysis of a few hundred of the donors, V segments were called functional above 56.7% productive rearrangements and were called segregating when the between-donor standard deviation exceeded 5%. To diagnose cytomegalovirus status from the catalog of TCR beta chain sequences, a statistical classification framework was built. In a later analysis, V and J genes were assigned by comparing TCR nucleotide sequences against IMGT/GENE-DB human TR gene sequences. Using the TCRdist pipeline, a later analysis assigned CDR3 sequences along with most-parsimonious VDJ recombination scenarios. A later analysis defined each TCR beta chain by its CDR3 amino acid sequence plus V-gene family, and excluded reads lacking a unique V-gene family. In a later analysis, around 650 highly shared, low-generation-probability nucleotide sequences were removed to address suspected cross-contamination and a sequencing artifact. For each public chain, a later analysis derived a clonal expansion index from normalized ranks of inferred template counts within each repertoire. A later analysis computed generation probabilities with a VDJ recombination model fitted to out-of-frame rearrangements, and checked the results against IGoR. A later analysis scored TCR-TCR, TCR-HLA and TCR-CMV co-occurrence with hypergeometric tests, applying a repertoire-size bias correction to TCR pairs. A later analysis estimated false discovery rates by permuting HLA or CMV assignments 20 times. In a later analysis, co-occurring TCRs were grouped using DBSCAN, and TCRdist sequence similarity was added for clustering within HLA-allele-positive subsets. For co-occurrence clustering, repertoires with fewer than 30,000 or more than 120,000 public chains were excluded, along with a handful of repertoires with anomalous nucleotide sharing. Sourced from immuneACCESS, this table was stored by TCRdb with only in-frame sequences that have V and J called. A share of the clones is absent; for the studies checked, an unresolved V gene accounts for under half, and the remainder has no known explanation. The DNA was the basis for D and trimming; V, J and clone size are from that table. The sample data list 150,000 to 200,000 clones, and approximately 85% of these were observed just once. The ten largest clones take up roughly 10% of the sample.

Measured from the cysteine to the phenylalanine, the CDR3 is 14 residues long. Only the CDR3 region is kept as DNA, spanning 42 bases read in frame from base 1. Relative to germline, V is 1 base shorter and J is 4 bases shorter, with 11 bases between their ends. CDR1 SGHRS and CDR2 YFSETQ are derived from the germline V gene. Sequencing was carried out using PBMCs. The clonotype comes from a young man in good health and CMV-seropositive. Recombination connected TRBV5-1 to TRBJ1-1; TRBD1 is a possible D gene, resting on 6 matching bases. The CDR3 region: CASSLLQGSTEAFF. The DNA sequence is as follows: TGCGCCAGCAGCTTGCTACAGGGCAGCACTGAAGCTTTCTTT.